This T cell receptor beta chain was obtained from a study of identical twins. Study conclusions and caveats: Insertions ran lower in abundant cord blood beta clonotypes, though not in memory repertoires.

V lost 3 bases and J 4 bases, leaving 10 bases between the germline ends. The CDR3 runs 13 residues. Per germline, CDR1 DFQATT and CDR2 SNEGSKA (reference sequence). This clonotype was recorded many times. Its antigen is as yet unknown. A template switching step contributed a universal primer site, while unique molecular identifiers were present in the cDNA. TCRdb reanalysed the 5' RACE reads using MiXCR and keeps one entry per CDR3 protein. Among about 660,000 distinct CDR3 sequences, 8.6% were seen once, and the ten largest hold 0.75% to 1%. The donor group consisted entirely of healthy Caucasians. This same sample was also taken into another study, of yellow fever vaccine responses in identical twins.

Sequences were obtained from PBMCs. The chain is built from TRBV20-1 and TRBJ2-1; D is unresolved. The clonotype comes from a woman aged 18-29 years in good health. CDR3 DNA: TGCAGTGCTAGGGGCCTAGATTACAATGAGCAGTTCTTC. Translating gives CSARGLDYNEQFF.